This T cell receptor beta chain appears in the sequencing data of a study of cytomegalovirus exposure and HLA in healthy donors. CDR1 SGHRS and CDR2 YFSETQ come from the germline V gene. With V trimmed by 4 bases and J by 0 bases, 4 bases remained unmatched. CDR3 length: 15 residues. A multiplex PCR was run with 60 Vbeta primers and 13 Jbeta primers. This table comes from immunoSEQ multiplex PCR, and its TCRdb copy is limited to in-frame clones, with some not included. This table lists 130,000 to 150,000 clones. The rearrangement uses TRBV5-1 and TRBJ2-7; 10 nucleotides agree with TRBD1. The source material was PBMCs. This receptor was obtained from a male donor in good health and CMV-seronegative. CDR3 residues: CASSGGQGISYEQYF. DNA for the CDR3: TGCGCCAGCAGCGGGGGACAGGGGATCTCCTACGAGCAGTACTTC.